This T cell receptor (beta chain) was retrieved from a study of T cells in Graves' hyperthyroidism and ophthalmopathy. For the study at large: Peripheral blood sampling occurred at initial diagnosis, before any treatment. Notes on the study in general: In blood, most of the thyroid clonotypes expanded above 0.001 were also present.

This clonotype was seen ten or more times. Its specificity is unknown. The investigators amplified TCR beta CDR3 regions from RNA transcripts. HTBI primers were employed in a first-round RT-PCR of the TCR CDR3. A single record per CDR3 protein comes from TCRdb applying MiXCR to the multiplex PCR reads. The data show around 350,000 distinct CDR3 sequences, about 15% seen once. The CDR3 contains 13 residues. V lost 0 bases and J 5 bases, leaving 10 bases between the germline ends. Germline CDR1 reads DFQATT; CDR2 reads SNEGSKA (reference sequence). The diagnostic basis comprised clinical symptoms, serum thyroxine and TRAb, thyroid ultrasound and orbital computed tomography. Out of roughly 10 ml of fresh peripheral blood came the PBMCs.

The receptor's source is a woman aged 25 to 39 with Graves' ophthalmopathy. The sample consisted of blood. The chain employs TRBV20-1 and TRBJ2-5; D is perhaps TRBD2 (6 bases). The CDR3, as DNA: TGCAGTGCTAGAGATTCTCGGGGGGAGACCCAGTACTTC. Protein product: CSARDSRGETQYF.